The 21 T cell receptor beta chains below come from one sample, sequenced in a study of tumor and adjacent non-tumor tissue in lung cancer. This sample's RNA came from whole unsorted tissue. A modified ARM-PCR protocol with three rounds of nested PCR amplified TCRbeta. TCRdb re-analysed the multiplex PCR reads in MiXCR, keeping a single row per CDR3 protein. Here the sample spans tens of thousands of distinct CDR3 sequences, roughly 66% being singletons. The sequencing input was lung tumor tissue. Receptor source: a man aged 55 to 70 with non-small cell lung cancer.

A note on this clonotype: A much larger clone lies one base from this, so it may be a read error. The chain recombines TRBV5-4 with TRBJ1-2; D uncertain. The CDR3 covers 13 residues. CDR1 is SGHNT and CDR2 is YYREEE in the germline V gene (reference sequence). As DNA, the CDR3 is TGTGCCAGCAGCTTGGACACTAACTATGGCTACAACTTC. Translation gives CASSLDTNYGYNF.

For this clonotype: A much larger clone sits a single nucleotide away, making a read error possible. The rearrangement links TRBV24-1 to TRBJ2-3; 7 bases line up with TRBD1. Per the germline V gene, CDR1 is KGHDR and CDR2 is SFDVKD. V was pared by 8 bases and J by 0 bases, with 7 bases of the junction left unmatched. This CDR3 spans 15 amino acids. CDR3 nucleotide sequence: TGTGCCACCAATTGGGGCAGGGGGAGCACAGATACGCAGTATTTT. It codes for CATNWGRGSTDTQYF.

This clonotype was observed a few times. The CDR3 is CASSVGNNEQFF. The CDR3 nucleotides read TGTGCCAGCAGCGTAGGAAACAATGAGCAGTTCTTC. The V gene is TRBV9, the J gene TRBJ2-1; D is unresolved. Germline assignment: CDR1 SGDLS and CDR2 YYNGEE. V dropped 0 bases and J dropped 5 bases, with 3 bases sitting between them. The CDR3 runs to 12 residues. Together with reference TRBV9 and TRBJ2-1, the CDR3 gives the full variable domain: DSGVTQTPKHLITATGQRVTLRCSPRSGDLSVYWYQQSLDQGLQFLIQYYNGEERAKGNILERFSAQQFPDLHSELNLSSLELGDSALYFCASSVGNNEQFFGPGTRLTVL.

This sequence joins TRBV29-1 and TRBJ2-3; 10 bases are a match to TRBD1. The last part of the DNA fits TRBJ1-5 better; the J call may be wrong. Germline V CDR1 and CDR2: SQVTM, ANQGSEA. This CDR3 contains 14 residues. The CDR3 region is CSVLPGQGSDMQHF. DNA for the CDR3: TGCAGCGTTTTGCCGGGACAGGGGTCAGATATGCAGCATTTT.

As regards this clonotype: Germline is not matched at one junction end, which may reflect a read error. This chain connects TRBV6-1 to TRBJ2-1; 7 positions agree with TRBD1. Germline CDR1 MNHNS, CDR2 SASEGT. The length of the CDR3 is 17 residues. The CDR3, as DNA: TGTGCCAGCAGTGATAGTGGGGAACAGGGGCTGTACAATGAGCAGTTATTC. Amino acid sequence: CASSDSGEQGLYNEQLF.

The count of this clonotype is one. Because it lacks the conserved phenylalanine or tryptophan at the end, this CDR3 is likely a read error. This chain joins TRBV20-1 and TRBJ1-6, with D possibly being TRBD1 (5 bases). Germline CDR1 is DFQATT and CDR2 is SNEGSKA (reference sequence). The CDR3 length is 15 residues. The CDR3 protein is CSTRSSDRGNSPLHL. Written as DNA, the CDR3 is TGCAGTACTAGATCCTCTGACAGAGGAAATTCACCCCTCCACCTT.

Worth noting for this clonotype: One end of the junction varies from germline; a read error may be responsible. In DNA form, the CDR3 reads TGTGCCAGCAGCCGAACCATTGGGGGGGCATTGGGCATTGAAGTTTTCTTT. Protein product: CASSRTIGGALGIEVFF. The chain carries TRBV6-5 and TRBJ1-1; tentatively, D is TRBD1 (6 bases). Germline CDR1 is MNHEY and CDR2 is SVGAGI. This CDR3 has 17 amino acids.

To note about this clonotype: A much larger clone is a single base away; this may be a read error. In nucleotides, the CDR3 is TGCAGTGCGTCCCCCCACATCGGGGAGCTGTTTTTT. This codes for CSASPHIGELFF. V gene TRBV20-1 combines with J gene TRBJ2-2; D is uncertain. The V end lost 6 bases, the J end lost 7 bases, and 12 bases lay between the germline ends. CDR3 length: 12 amino acids. Per the germline V gene, CDR1 is DFQATT and CDR2 is SNEGSKA (reference sequence).

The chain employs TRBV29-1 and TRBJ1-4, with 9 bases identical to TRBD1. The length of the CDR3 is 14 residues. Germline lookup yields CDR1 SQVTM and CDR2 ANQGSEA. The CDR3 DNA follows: TGCAACACCACATTGGGACAGGGAACTGAAAAACTGTTTTTT. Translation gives CNTTLGQGTEKLFF.

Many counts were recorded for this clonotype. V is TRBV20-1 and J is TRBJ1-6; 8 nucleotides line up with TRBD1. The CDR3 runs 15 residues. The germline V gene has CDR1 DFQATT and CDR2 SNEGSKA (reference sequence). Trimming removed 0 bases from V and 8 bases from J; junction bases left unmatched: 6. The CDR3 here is CSAREQGGLYSPLHF. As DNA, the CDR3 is TGCAGTGCTAGAGAACAGGGGGGACTATATTCACCCCTCCACTTT.

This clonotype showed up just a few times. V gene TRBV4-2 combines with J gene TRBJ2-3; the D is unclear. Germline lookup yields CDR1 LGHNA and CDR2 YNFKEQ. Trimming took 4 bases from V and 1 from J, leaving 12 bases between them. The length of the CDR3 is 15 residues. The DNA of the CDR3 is TGTGCCAGCAGCCGTCTAGTTGGGGGCACAGATACGCAGTATTTT. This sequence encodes CASSRLVGGTDTQYF.

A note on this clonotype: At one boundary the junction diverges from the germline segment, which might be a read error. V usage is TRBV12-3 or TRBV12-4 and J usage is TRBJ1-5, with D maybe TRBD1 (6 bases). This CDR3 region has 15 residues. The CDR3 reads CANSLTDRSNQPQHF. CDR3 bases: TGTGCCAACAGTTTAACGGACAGAAGTAATCAGCCCCAGCATTTT.

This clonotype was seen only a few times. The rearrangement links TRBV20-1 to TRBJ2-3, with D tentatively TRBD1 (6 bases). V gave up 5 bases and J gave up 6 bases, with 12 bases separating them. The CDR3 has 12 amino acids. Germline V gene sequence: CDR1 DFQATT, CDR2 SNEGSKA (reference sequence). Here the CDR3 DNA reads TGCAGTGCTGCTCGGACAGCGGATACGCAGTATTTT. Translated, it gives CSAARTADTQYF.

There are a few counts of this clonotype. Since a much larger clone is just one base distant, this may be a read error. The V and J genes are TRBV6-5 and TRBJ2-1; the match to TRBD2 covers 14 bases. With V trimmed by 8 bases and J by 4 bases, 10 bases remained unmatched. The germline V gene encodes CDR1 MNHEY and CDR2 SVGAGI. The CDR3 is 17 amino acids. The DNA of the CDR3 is TGTGCCAGCGGCCGGACTAGCGGGGGGAGTAAGTACAATGAGCAGTTCTTC. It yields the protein CASGRTSGGSKYNEQFF.

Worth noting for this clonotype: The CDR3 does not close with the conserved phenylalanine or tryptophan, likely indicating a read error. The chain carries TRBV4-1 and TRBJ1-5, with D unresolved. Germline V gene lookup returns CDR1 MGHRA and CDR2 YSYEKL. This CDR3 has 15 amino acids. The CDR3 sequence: CASSQEESRNQPQHL. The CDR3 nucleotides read TGCGCCAGTAGCCAAGAGGAGTCCCGGAATCAGCCCCAGCATCTT.

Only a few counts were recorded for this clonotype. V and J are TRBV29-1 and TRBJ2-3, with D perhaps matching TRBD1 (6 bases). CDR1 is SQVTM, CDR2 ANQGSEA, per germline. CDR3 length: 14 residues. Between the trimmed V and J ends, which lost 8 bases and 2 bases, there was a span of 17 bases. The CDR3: CSTRKRGSTDTQYF. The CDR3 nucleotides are TGCAGCACCCGCAAAAGGGGGTCCACAGATACGCAGTATTTT.

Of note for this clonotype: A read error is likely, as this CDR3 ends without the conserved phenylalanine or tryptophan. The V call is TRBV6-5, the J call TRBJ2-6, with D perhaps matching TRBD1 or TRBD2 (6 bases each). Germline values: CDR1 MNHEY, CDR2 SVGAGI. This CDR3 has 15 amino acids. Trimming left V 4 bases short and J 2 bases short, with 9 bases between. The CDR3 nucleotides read TGTGCCAGCAGTTTGGGGGGCACTGGGGCCAACGTCCTGACTTTA. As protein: CASSLGGTGANVLTL.

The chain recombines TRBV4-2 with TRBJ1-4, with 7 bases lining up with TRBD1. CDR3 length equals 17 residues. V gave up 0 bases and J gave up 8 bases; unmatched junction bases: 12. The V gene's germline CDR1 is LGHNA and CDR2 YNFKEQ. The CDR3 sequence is CASSQDWGGTVEEKLFF. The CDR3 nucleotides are TGTGCCAGCAGCCAAGATTGGGGCGGGACAGTTGAAGAAAAACTGTTTTTT.

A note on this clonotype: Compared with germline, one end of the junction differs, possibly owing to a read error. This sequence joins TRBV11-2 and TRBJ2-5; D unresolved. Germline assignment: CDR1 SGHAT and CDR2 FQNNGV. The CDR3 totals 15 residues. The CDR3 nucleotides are TGTGCCATCAGCTTAGGAGTGTCGGTCCATGAGACCCAGTACTTC. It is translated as CAISLGVSVHETQYF.

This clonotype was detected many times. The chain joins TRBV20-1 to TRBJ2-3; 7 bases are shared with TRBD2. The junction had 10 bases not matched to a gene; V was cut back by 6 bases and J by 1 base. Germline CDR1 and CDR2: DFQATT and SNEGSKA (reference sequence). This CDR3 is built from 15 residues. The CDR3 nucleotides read TGCAGTGCCCTCAGAGGACGGGGGGGCACAGATACGCAGTATTTT. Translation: CSALRGRGGTDTQYF.

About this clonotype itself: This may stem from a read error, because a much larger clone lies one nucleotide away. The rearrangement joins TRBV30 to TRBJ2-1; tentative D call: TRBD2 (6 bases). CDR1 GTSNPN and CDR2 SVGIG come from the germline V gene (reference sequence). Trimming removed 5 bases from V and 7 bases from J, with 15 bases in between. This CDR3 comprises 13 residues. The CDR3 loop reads CAWCSDGRNEQFF. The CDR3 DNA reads TGTGCCTGGTGTTCGGACGGGAGAAATGAGCAGTTCTTC.